A single sample is the source of the 31 T cell receptor beta chains below, sequenced in a study of immune heterogeneity within non-small cell lung tumors. Genomic DNA from bulk tumor acted as the template, and about 550 ng was loaded per sample. While surgery was under way, several biopsies spaced far apart were taken per primary tumor. Before undergoing curative surgery, patients had newly diagnosed non-small cell lung cancer that was untreated. It was a multiplex PCR that amplified TCR beta CDR3, with 32 V and 13 J primers. TCRdb reprocessed the multiplex PCR reads with MiXCR, giving one entry per CDR3 protein. The data show thousands of distinct CDR3 sequences, roughly 26% seen once. Source material: lung tumor tissue. Source of these receptors: a woman aged 55 to 70 with non-small cell lung cancer.

In its sample, this clonotype ranks as medium-sized. CDR3 amino acids: CASSERDSWTSPYEQYF. The CDR3 DNA reads TGTGCCAGCAGTGAACGAGATAGCTGGACTAGTCCCTACGAGCAGTACTTC. The chain combines TRBV6-1 with TRBJ2-7; 7 bases align to TRBD2. Germline loops: CDR1 MNHNS, CDR2 SASEGT. V shed 2 bases, J shed 2 bases, and the junction held 12 bases outside the gene matches. The CDR3 length is 17 residues.

The chain combines TRBV5-1 with TRBJ2-1, with a tentative D call TRBD2 (6 bases). Looked up from germline, CDR1 is SGHRS and CDR2 is YFSETQ. V lost 4 bases to trimming and J lost 8 bases, with 10 bases between them. This CDR3 spans 12 amino acids. The CDR3 bases are TGCGCCAGCAGCCCTCCGGGGGATGAGCAGTTCTTC. Its protein product is CASSPPGDEQFF.

On this clonotype itself: A much larger clone lies a single base off, so this may be a read error. Since no conserved phenylalanine or tryptophan closes the CDR3, a read error is the likely cause. The rearrangement links TRBV19 to TRBJ2-7, with D maybe TRBD1 (6 bases). Germline V gene sequence: CDR1 LNHDA, CDR2 SQIVND (reference sequence). Trimming removed 10 bases from V and 2 bases from J, with 18 bases in between. This CDR3 contains 14 residues. The chain's CDR3 is CATQRDIWAYEQYL. CDR3 nucleotides: TGTGCCACCCAACGGGACATCTGGGCCTACGAGCAGTACCTC.

This clonotype is classed as medium-sized. V and J are TRBV7-2 and TRBJ2-7, with 10 bases fitting TRBD2. Trimming removed 6 bases from V and 6 bases from J; junction bases left unmatched: 14. This CDR3 is 16 amino acids long. Germline assignment: CDR1 SGHTA and CDR2 FQGNSA. The CDR3 region has the DNA TGTGCCAGCAGTCCATACCTCTCTAGCGGGAGCCGCGAGCAGTACTTC. Amino acid sequence: CASSPYLSSGSREQYF.

The rearrangement joins TRBV16 to TRBJ2-5; D may match TRBD1 or TRBD2 (5 bases each). CDR3 length: 17 residues. Deletions cut 1 base from V and 3 bases from J, with 18 bases between. Germline-derived CDR1 and CDR2 are KGHSY and FQNENV. Here the CDR3 DNA reads TGTGCCAGCAGCCAATTCTCAACAGGCATGGGGGAAGAGACCCAGTACTTC. It translates to CASSQFSTGMGEETQYF. The full variable domain, completed using reference TRBV16 and TRBJ2-5, is GEEVAQTPKHLVRGEGQKAKLYCAPIKGHSYVFWYQQVLKNEFKFLISFQNENVFDETGMPKERFSAKCLPNSPCSLEIQATKLEDSAVYFCASSQFSTGMGEETQYFGPGTRLLVL.

This clonotype is medium-sized (0.01 to 0.1%) by share. The chain carries TRBV28 and TRBJ1-5, with D unresolved. CDR3 length: 13 amino acids. Trimming shortened V by 6 bases and J by 3 bases, and 9 bases separated the two germline ends. Germline CDR1 MDHEN, CDR2 SYDVKM. Written as DNA, the CDR3 is TGTGCCAGCAGGACATCCACCAATCAGCCCCAGCATTTT. Protein sequence: CASRTSTNQPQHF.

Notes on this clonotype: One junction end disagrees with the germline gene, perhaps due to a read error. V and J are TRBV6-2 or TRBV6-3 and TRBJ1-1; 8 nucleotides agree with TRBD1. Germline-derived CDR1 and CDR2 are MNHEY and SVGEGT. The length of the CDR3 is 16 residues. The CDR3 here is CANSYRTGRTDTEAFF. The DNA for the CDR3 is TGTGCCAACAGTTACCGGACAGGGAGGACTGACACTGAAGCTTTCTTT.

This clonotype is medium-sized (0.01 to 0.1%). The rearrangement links TRBV12-3 or TRBV12-4 to TRBJ2-7; TRBD2 matches at 15 bases. Losses at the gene ends were 4 bases for V and 7 bases for J; bases not matched to a gene: 5. The CDR3 loop spans 15 amino acids. CDR3 nucleotide sequence: TGTGCCAGCAGTTGGACTAGCGGGAGGGCCGGGGAGCAGTACTTC. It encodes CASSWTSGRAGEQYF.

This chain links TRBV12-3 or TRBV12-4 with TRBJ2-7; maybe TRBD2 (7 bases). The CDR3 totals 15 residues. The V and J ends lost 6 bases and 6 bases respectively, with 21 bases between them. CDR3 in DNA: TGTGCCAGCAGCCGACGAGGGGGGGACCCGACCGAGCAGTACTTC. This encodes CASSRRGGDPTEQYF.

This clonotype is categorized as medium-sized (0.01 to 0.1%). In DNA form, the CDR3 reads TGCAGTGCTAGATCCCAGGGGATTAACACCGGGGAGCTGTTTTTT. This encodes CSARSQGINTGELFF. J is TRBJ2-2 and V is TRBV20-1; perhaps TRBD1 as D (6 bases). CDR3 size: 15 residues. Germline CDR1 and CDR2: DFQATT and SNEGSKA (reference sequence). The V end was cut by 2 bases, the J end by 2 bases, with 12 bases between.

This clonotype was seen a handful of times. The V gene is TRBV3-1, the J gene TRBJ1-1; D is unclear. CDR1 is LGHDT and CDR2 is YNNKEL in the germline V gene (reference sequence). The V and J ends lost 1 base and 5 bases respectively, with 5 bases between them. The CDR3 has 12 residues. The CDR3 coding sequence is TGTGCCAGCAGCCAAGTCAATACTGAAGCTTTCTTT. Translating it yields CASSQVNTEAFF.

Of note for this clonotype: A much larger clone sits a single nucleotide away, making a read error possible. Here the CDR3 omits its conserved ending phenylalanine or tryptophan, so a read error is the likely source. The rearrangement links TRBV27 to TRBJ1-2; D is unclear. Germline CDR1 is MNHEY and CDR2 is SMNVEV (reference sequence). V lost 5 bases to trimming and J lost 3 bases, with 10 bases between them. The CDR3 runs to 13 residues. CDR3: CASSRGPDYGYTS. CDR3 sequence (DNA): TGTGCCAGCAGTAGAGGACCGGACTATGGCTACACCTCC.

This clonotype rates as medium-sized. V is TRBV12-3 or TRBV12-4 and J is TRBJ2-2; 7 nucleotides agree with TRBD1. CDR3 length equals 15 residues. With 3 bases clipped from V and 7 bases from J, the junction kept 8 bases outside the gene matches. CDR3 nucleotide sequence: TGTGCCAGCAGTTTTCGAAGGGGGCTGGGCGGGGAGCTGTTTTTT. It codes for CASSFRRGLGGELFF.

Judged by abundance, this clonotype is medium-sized. V gene TRBV7-8 combines with J gene TRBJ2-1; D is unclear. In germline, CDR1 is SGHVS, CDR2 FQNEAQ. CDR3 size: 12 residues. The ends were cut back, 5 bases at V and 10 bases at J, with 12 bases in the middle. Here the CDR3 reads CASSVTPREQFF. The CDR3 DNA reads TGTGCCAGCAGCGTGACCCCTCGGGAGCAGTTCTTC.

This clonotype qualifies as large. The DNA is omitted, as the CDR3 cannot be located on it reliably, and the CDR3 follows TCRdb's listing. This CDR3 reads CSAILAVGQPQHF. The rearrangement links TRBV20-1 to TRBJ1-5. Germline CDR1 is DFQATT and CDR2 is SNEGSKA (reference sequence). The CDR3 contains 13 residues when both ends are counted.

J is TRBJ2-5 and V is TRBV7-2; no firm D call. The V and J ends lost 5 bases and 2 bases respectively, with 12 bases between them. CDR1 is SGHTA, CDR2 FQGNSA, per germline. The CDR3 runs to 14 residues. The CDR3 bases are TGTGCCAGCAGCATAGGAGTCGGACAAGAGACCCAGTACTTC. Translating gives CASSIGVGQETQYF. Supplemented by reference TRBV7-2 and TRBJ2-5, the full variable domain reads GAGVSQSPSNKVTEKGKDVELRCDPISGHTALYWYRQSLGQGLEFLIYFQGNSAPDKSGLPSDRFSAERTGGSVSTLTIQRTQQEDSAVYLCASSIGVGQETQYFGPGTRLLVL.

In its sample, this clonotype is large (0.1 to 1%). The chain recombines TRBV2 with TRBJ1-2, with TRBD1 matching 9 bases. V was pared by 2 bases and J by 2 bases, with 12 bases of the junction left unmatched. Germline lookup yields CDR1 SNHLY and CDR2 FYNNEI. CDR3 length: 18 residues. DNA of the CDR3: TGTGCCAGCAGTGAATACGGGGGGGGGACAGGGAGGAACTATGGCTACACCTTC. Its translation: CASSEYGGGTGRNYGYTF.

This clonotype is medium-sized within its sample. This chain uses TRBV19 with TRBJ2-2, with 7 positions matching TRBD1. The germline V gene has CDR1 LNHDA and CDR2 SQIVND (reference sequence). This CDR3 has 14 residues. The ends lost 4 bases at V and 4 bases at J; junction bases unmatched: 3. The CDR3 reads CASSSWDSTGELFF. DNA of the CDR3: TGTGCCAGTAGTAGCTGGGACAGCACCGGGGAGCTGTTTTTT.

The chain is built from TRBV29-1 and TRBJ2-5; D unresolved. The V and J ends lost 4 bases and 4 bases respectively, with 13 bases between them. Germline V gives CDR1 SQVTM, CDR2 ANQGSEA. The CDR3 length is 13 residues. The CDR3 loop is CSVAHPVPETQYF. The CDR3 DNA sequence: TGCAGCGTTGCCCATCCAGTCCCAGAGACCCAGTACTTC.

Relative to its sample, this clonotype is large. The gene calls are TRBV2 and TRBJ1-5, with 8 bases identical to TRBD1. The ends lost 8 bases at V and 2 bases at J; junction bases unmatched: 2. CDR1 SNHLY and CDR2 FYNNEI come from the germline V gene. The CDR3 length is 13 residues. The CDR3 nucleotides read TGTGCCAGCCGGGGACAGGGCAATCAGCCCCAGCATTTT. Translated: CASRGQGNQPQHF.

This clonotype was recorded only once. The genes are TRBV18 and TRBJ2-3; 9 bases are a match to TRBD1. Losses at the gene ends were 4 bases for V and 1 base for J; bases not matched to a gene: 6. The CDR3 runs to 16 residues. Germline V gene lookup returns CDR1 KGHSH and CDR2 LQKENI. In DNA, the CDR3 is TGTGCCAGCTCACTGGGACAGGGAAGTGGCACAGATACGCAGTATTTT. Its translation is CASSLGQGSGTDTQYF.

The chain carries TRBV28 and TRBJ2-2; D may be TRBD1 (5 bases). Germline-derived CDR1 and CDR2 are MDHEN and SYDVKM. The CDR3 has 14 amino acids. Trimming left V 4 bases short and J 7 bases short, with 13 bases between. The CDR3 here is CASSSGNRNGELFF. The CDR3 DNA is TGTGCCAGCAGTTCAGGGAATCGGAACGGGGAGCTGTTTTTT.

This clonotype is labeled medium-sized (0.01 to 0.1%). The chain joins TRBV10-1 to TRBJ2-7; 10 bases map to TRBD1. This CDR3 region has 12 residues. CDR1 WNHNN and CDR2 SYGVQD come from the germline V gene (reference sequence). The ends lost 6 bases at V and 5 bases at J; junction bases unmatched: 1. The CDR3 is CASRGTGDEQYF. For the CDR3, the DNA is TGCGCCAGCAGGGGGACAGGGGACGAGCAGTACTTC.

Relative to its sample, this clonotype is large (0.1 to 1%). The chain is built from TRBV20-1 and TRBJ1-6; possibly TRBD1 for D (6 bases). Germline CDR1 DFQATT, CDR2 SNEGSKA (reference sequence). There are 13 residues in the CDR3. V lost 6 bases to trimming and J lost 3 bases, with 9 bases between them. CDR3 sequence: CSARTVYNSPLHF. CDR3 nucleotides: TGCAGTGCAAGGACAGTCTATAATTCACCCCTCCACTTT.

The chain uses TRBV6-1 and TRBJ2-1, with D possibly being TRBD1 (6 bases). The V gene lost 6 bases and the J gene lost 4 bases, with 13 bases spanning the gap. The CDR3 covers 14 residues. Germline CDR1 is MNHNS and CDR2 is SASEGT. The CDR3 sequence: CASSSGHLYNEQFF. CDR3 bases: TGTGCCAGCAGCTCGGGACATCTTTACAATGAGCAGTTCTTC.

This clonotype is labeled medium-sized (0.01 to 0.1%). The chain uses TRBV28 and TRBJ1-5; D gene uncertain. Per germline, CDR1 MDHEN and CDR2 SYDVKM. The CDR3 runs to 12 residues. The V end lost 7 bases, the J end lost 6 bases, and 10 bases lay between the germline ends. This chain's CDR3 is CASTLGFQPQHF. DNA of the CDR3: TGTGCCAGCACTCTAGGGTTTCAGCCCCAGCATTTT.

The V and J genes are TRBV28 and TRBJ2-6; D is ambiguous. CDR1 is MDHEN, CDR2 SYDVKM, per germline. Trimming left V 8 bases short and J 0 bases short, with 8 bases between. The CDR3 contains 14 residues. CDR3: CASQVLSGANVLTF. The CDR3 coding sequence is TGTGCCAGCCAGGTGCTCTCTGGGGCCAACGTCCTGACTTTC.

This clonotype has more than one count but fewer than ten. The chain links TRBV28 to TRBJ2-5, with 7 nucleotides matching TRBD1. Germline-derived CDR1 and CDR2 are MDHEN and SYDVKM. The CDR3 extends over 14 amino acids. Trimming cost V 7 bases and J 3 bases; bases outside gene matches: 8. CDR3 coding DNA: TGTGCCAGCAAGGATGGAGACAGGGAAGAGACCCAGTACTTC. Translated, it gives CASKDGDREETQYF.

This clonotype showed up just a few times. The chain couples TRBV28 to TRBJ2-5; 9 nucleotides match TRBD2. CDR1 and CDR2 (germline): MDHEN, SYDVKM. The CDR3 is 14 amino acids. Losses at the gene ends were 7 bases for V and 4 bases for J; bases not matched to a gene: 7. The CDR3 region is CASTVGSGRETQYF. The CDR3 DNA follows: TGTGCCAGCACGGTTGGTAGCGGGAGAGAGACCCAGTACTTC.

This clonotype is labeled as large. The chain links TRBV5-1 to TRBJ2-2; 11 nucleotides line up with TRBD2. Germline trimming cut 2 bases from V and 9 bases from J; bases unmatched to any gene: 12. Per germline, CDR1 SGHRS and CDR2 YFSETQ. The CDR3 contains 17 residues. The CDR3 DNA sequence: TGCGCCAGCAGCTTACTAGCGGGAGAAATCGTTGGCAGGGAGCTGTTTTTT. This codes for CASSLLAGEIVGRELFF. The full variable domain, rest sourced from reference TRBV5-1 and TRBJ2-2, is KAGVTQTPRYLIKTRGQQVTLSCSPISGHRSVSWYQQTPGQGLQFLFEYFSETQRNKGNFPGRFSGRQFSNSRSEMNVSTLELGDSALYLCASSLLAGEIVGRELFFGEGSRLTVL.

In this sample, this clonotype turned up once. The conserved phenylalanine or tryptophan normally closing the CDR3 is absent here, so this likely arose from a read error. The rearrangement joins TRBV6-2 or TRBV6-3 to TRBJ2-1; 16 bases are shared with TRBD2. The V segment lost 5 bases and the J segment 7 bases; nucleotides outside the gene matches: 8. This CDR3 has 17 residues. The germline CDR1 and CDR2 sequences are MNHEY and SVGEGT. Here the CDR3 DNA reads TGTGCCAGCAGTCGGGGACTAGCGGGAGGGCCGGAAAATGAGCAGTTCTTG. The encoded protein is CASSRGLAGGPENEQFL.